A single sample is the source of the 11 T cell receptor beta chains below, sequenced in a study of blood T cells in healthy people across ages. Then a second PCR, running about 7 to 11 cycles, was carried out with a sample-barcoded 5' primer and a J-beta primer mix. MiXCR, run by TCRdb on the 5' RACE reads, gives a single entry per CDR3 protein. The sample has hundreds of thousands of distinct CDR3 sequences, roughly 21% seen once; the top ten hold approximately 3.6%. Sequencing was done on a sample of blood. Receptors originate from a man aged 70 or older in good health.

This clonotype was seen a handful of times. The chain employs TRBV6-2 or TRBV6-3 and TRBJ2-3; tentatively, D is TRBD1 or TRBD2 (5 bases each). Trimming took off 6 bases at V and 1 base at J, with 14 bases between the two ends. Germline-derived CDR1 and CDR2 are MNHEY and SVGEGT. The CDR3 has 15 amino acids. The CDR3 DNA follows: TGTGCCAGCAGCCCAGGGAGAGGTGGCACAGATACGCAGTATTTT. As protein: CASSPGRGGTDTQYF.

This clonotype was recorded a few times. The chain combines TRBV12-3 or TRBV12-4 with TRBJ1-5, with TRBD1 matching 10 bases. Trimming removed 6 bases from V and 7 bases from J; junction bases left unmatched: 9. CDR3 length equals 15 residues. As DNA, the CDR3 is TGTGCCAGCAGATCCCGACAGGGGGCATGGCAGCCCCAGCATTTT. It encodes CASRSRQGAWQPQHF.

J is TRBJ1-1 and V is TRBV28, with 9 bases fitting TRBD1. Germline trimming cut 5 bases from V and 5 bases from J; bases unmatched to any gene: 9. Germline values: CDR1 MDHEN, CDR2 SYDVKM. The CDR3 has 15 residues. DNA for the CDR3: TGTGCCAGCAGTGGGGGCCGGGACAGGGAAACTGAAGCTTTCTTT. This gives the protein CASSGGRDRETEAFF.

V and J are TRBV12-3 or TRBV12-4 and TRBJ2-5; TRBD2 might be the D (6 bases). V lost 3 bases and J 0 bases, leaving 8 bases between the germline ends. The CDR3 is 14 amino acids. CDR3 bases: TGTGCCAGCAGTTTGGGGGACTACCAAGAGACCCAGTACTTC. Encoded protein: CASSLGDYQETQYF.

The chain has TRBV7-2 and TRBJ2-7; no reliable D call. V was trimmed by 1 base and J by 7 bases, leaving 11 bases between them. Germline-derived CDR1 and CDR2 are SGHTA and FQGNSA. The CDR3 loop spans 13 amino acids. The CDR3 coding sequence is TGTGCCAGCAGCTTAGGTACCGTTACTGAGCAGTACTTC. Its protein product is CASSLGTVTEQYF.

This clonotype was picked up a small number of times. This chain connects TRBV5-1 to TRBJ2-3; a weak D match, TRBD1 (6 bases). The CDR3 is 15 amino acids. The ends were cut back, 3 bases at V and 4 bases at J, with 15 bases in the middle. The V gene's germline CDR1 is SGHRS and CDR2 YFSETQ. In nucleotides, the CDR3 is TGCGCCAGCAGCTCAACAGGGTTGGGGGCAGATACGCAGTATTTT. As protein: CASSSTGLGADTQYF.

This clonotype was counted a few times. The chain carries TRBV2 and TRBJ2-4; TRBD1 matches at 9 bases. Trimming at V came to 5 bases and at J to 8 bases, leaving 4 bases not matched to a gene. This CDR3 comprises 13 residues. The germline gives CDR1 SNHLY, CDR2 FYNNEI. CDR3 DNA sequence: TGTGCCAGCAGTCGGGACAGGGCCGACATTCAGTACTTC. This sequence encodes CASSRDRADIQYF. The whole variable domain, filled in from reference TRBV2 and TRBJ2-4, reads EPEVTQTPSHQVTQMGQEVILRCVPISNHLYFYWYRQILGQKVEFLVSFYNNEISEKSEIFDDQFSVERPDGSNFTLKIRSTKLEDSAMYFCASSRDRADIQYFGAGTRLSVL.

This clonotype was detected only a few times. A much larger clone lies a single base off, so this may be a read error. The chain has TRBV5-1 and TRBJ2-3, with 8 bases aligning to TRBD1. Germline V CDR1 and CDR2: SGHRS, YFSETQ. This CDR3 region has 15 residues. The DNA of the CDR3 is TGCGCCAGCAGCCCTTTAGCTGGAGGGACAGGTACGCAGTATTTT. It specifies CASSPLAGGTGTQYF. Variable domain in full (rest from reference TRBV5-1 and TRBJ2-3): KAGVTQTPRYLIKTRGQQVTLSCSPISGHRSVSWYQQTPGQGLQFLFEYFSETQRNKGNFPGRFSGRQFSNSRSEMNVSTLELGDSALYLCASSPLAGGTGTQYFGPGTRLTVL.

This chain connects TRBV7-6 to TRBJ1-2; D unclear. The CDR3 sequence is 15 residues long. Trimming pared 1 base from V and 0 bases from J, leaving 9 bases between. Germline CDR1 is SGHVS and CDR2 is FNYEAQ. The chain's CDR3 is CASSLEGSPNYGYTF. CDR3 bases: TGTGCCAGCAGCTTAGAGGGTAGCCCTAACTATGGCTACACCTTC.

Turning to this clonotype: This may be a read error: a much more frequent sequence differs by one nucleotide. The chain's CDR3 is CASSTPTGMSGELFF. The DNA of the CDR3 is TGTGCCAGCAGCACCCCGACAGGGATGAGCGGGGAGCTGTTTTTT. The rearrangement links TRBV5-5 to TRBJ2-2; 7 bases fit TRBD1. This CDR3 has 15 amino acids. V shed 4 bases and J 7 bases; nucleotides not matched to a gene: 10. The V gene's germline CDR1 is SGHKS and CDR2 YYEKEE (reference sequence).

This clonotype was counted only a few times. The chain carries TRBV12-3 or TRBV12-4 and TRBJ1-5; D unresolved. V was clipped by 3 bases and J by 4 bases, with 10 bases between them. This CDR3 contains 14 residues. The CDR3 is CASSFYSSNQPQHF. CDR3 coding DNA: TGTGCCAGCAGTTTCTACAGCTCAAATCAGCCCCAGCATTTT.